One sample yielded the 28 T cell receptor beta chains listed below, sequenced in a study of shared clonotypes between healthy human individuals (TCRdb year 2020). The library was generated by the immunoSEQ multiplex PCR assay. TCRdb limited this immuneACCESS table to in-frame rearrangements with V and J called. A share of clones is missing; checked studies link under half to unresolved V genes, and the rest is unexplained. Present in this sample are about 530,000 clones, 75% to 80% of which were seen just once. Roughly an eighth of the sample lies in the top ten. Sequencing input: PBMCs. These TCRs come from a woman aged 40 to 50 in good health. Some clones in this sample may be carry-over from other donors' samples.

The chain carries TRBV28 and TRBJ2-7, with 9 bases that match TRBD2. From germline, CDR1 is MDHEN and CDR2 SYDVKM. The CDR3 covers 15 residues. Trimming took 7 bases from V and 3 from J; bases not matched to a gene: 10. The CDR3 loop reads CASTVAGGDSYEQYF. In DNA, the CDR3 is TGTGCCAGCACCGTCGCGGGGGGGGACAGCTACGAGCAGTACTTC. Full variable domain (outside the CDR3, taken from reference TRBV28 and TRBJ2-7): DVKVTQSSRYLVKRTGEKVFLECVQDMDHENMFWYRQDPGLGLRLIYFSYDVKMKEKGDIPEGYSVSREKKERFSLILESASTNQTSMYLCASTVAGGDSYEQYFGPGTRLTVT.

In its sample, this clone was seen once. The chain recombines TRBV5-4 with TRBJ2-5, with TRBD1 as a possible D gene (6 bases). CDR3 length: 14 amino acids. Deletions cut 0 bases from V and 3 bases from J, with 9 bases between. Germline loops: CDR1 SGHNT, CDR2 YYREEE (reference sequence). The CDR3 DNA is TGTGCCAGCAGCTTGGGGCAGGGGAAAGAGACCCAGTACTTC. Its protein product is CASSLGQGKETQYF.

The chain carries TRBV7-6 and TRBJ2-7; 8 bases line up with TRBD2. J was trimmed by 6 bases and V by 7 bases; bases with no gene match: 11. Germline values: CDR1 SGHVS, CDR2 FNYEAQ. There are 14 residues in the CDR3. CDR3 amino acids: CASTLKAGDFEQYF. Written as DNA, the CDR3 is TGTGCCAGCACCCTTAAAGCGGGAGACTTCGAGCAGTACTTC.

This rearrangement joins TRBV18 to TRBJ2-5; 9 bases map to TRBD1. Germline CDR1 reads KGHSH; CDR2 reads LQKENI. The trim removed 4 bases at V and 3 bases at J, leaving 3 bases unmatched. The CDR3 contains 14 residues. CDR3 amino acids: CASSRRQGEETQYF. CDR3 nucleotide sequence: TGTGCCAGCTCACGGAGACAGGGGGAAGAGACCCAGTACTTC.

This clone was seen only a few times. The chain couples TRBV29-1 to TRBJ1-1; tentative D call: TRBD1 (5 bases). Germline CDR1 reads SQVTM; CDR2 reads ANQGSEA. The CDR3 runs 13 residues. In DNA, the CDR3 is TGCACCACACTGGGGCCGGAGAACACTGAAGCTTTCTTT. Protein: CTTLGPENTEAFF.

This clone occurred once. The chain has TRBV2 and TRBJ2-5; 10 nucleotides match TRBD1. Germline V lookup: CDR1 SNHLY, CDR2 FYNNEI. The trim removed 7 bases at V and 4 bases at J, leaving 12 bases unmatched. This CDR3 is built from 16 residues. CDR3 DNA: TGTGCCAGCAACGGGCCCCTCGGACAGGGGGGAGAGACCCAGTACTTC. It is translated as CASNGPLGQGGETQYF.

V and J are TRBV6-6 and TRBJ2-1; D may correspond to TRBD1 or TRBD2 (5 bases each). V was clipped by 7 bases and J by 4 bases, with 14 bases between them. Per germline, CDR1 MNHNY and CDR2 SVGAGI (reference sequence). The CDR3 is made up of 14 amino acids. The CDR3 here is CASTGPGSYNEQFF. The CDR3 region has the DNA TGTGCCAGCACTGGGCCAGGGAGTTACAATGAGCAGTTCTTC.

The table lists this clone with a count of one. V and J are TRBV28 and TRBJ2-2; tentative D call: TRBD2 (5 bases). The V and J ends lost 4 bases and 3 bases respectively, with 12 bases between them. Germline lookup yields CDR1 MDHEN and CDR2 SYDVKM. The CDR3 has 15 residues. DNA for the CDR3: TGTGCCAGCAGTTCCGGAGGCTCGGACACCGGGGAGCTGTTTTTT. Translation gives CASSSGGSDTGELFF.

This chain joins TRBV6-4 and TRBJ2-6; no definite D call. CDR1 is MRHNA and CDR2 is SNTAGT in the germline V gene. This CDR3 spans 16 amino acids. Deletions cut 6 bases from V and 0 bases from J, with 12 bases between. In nucleotides, the CDR3 is TGTGCCAGCAGCGTATCACGGAACTCTGGGGCCAACGTCCTGACTTTC. It specifies CASSVSRNSGANVLTF.

This chain connects TRBV7-3 to TRBJ2-1; D not certain. Germline V lookup: CDR1 SGHTA, CDR2 FQGTGA. CDR3 length: 14 amino acids. Between the trimmed V and J ends, which lost 5 bases and 5 bases, there was a span of 13 bases. CDR3 in DNA: TGTGCCAGCAGCATCTATACCGGAAACAATGAGCAGTTCTTC. Translating gives CASSIYTGNNEQFF.

In DNA form, the CDR3 reads TGTGCCAGCTCACCACAGGGTGGCGAAAAACTGTTTTTT. This sequence encodes CASSPQGGEKLFF. The chain links TRBV18 to TRBJ1-4; D not resolved. This CDR3 has 13 residues. Germline V gives CDR1 KGHSH, CDR2 LQKENI. V gave up 1 base and J gave up 8 bases, with 8 bases separating them.

This clone was picked up a small number of times. CDR3 sequence (DNA): TGCGCCAGCAGCTTGGCGGGTCAGGGCTACACCTTC. It yields the protein CASSLAGQGYTF. This sequence joins TRBV5-1 and TRBJ1-2, with D uncertain. The CDR3 contains 12 residues. CDR1 is SGHRS and CDR2 is YFSETQ in the germline V gene. Trimming shortened V by 0 bases and J by 8 bases, and 8 bases separated the two germline ends.

This clone has a handful of counts. The DNA of the CDR3 is TGTGCCTGGAGTCTTCAAGAGACCCAGTACTTC. This codes for CAWSLQETQYF. The chain uses TRBV30 and TRBJ2-5, with unresolved D. V lost 2 bases to trimming and J lost 2 bases, with 3 bases between them. The CDR3 has 11 amino acids. Germline CDR1 is GTSNPN and CDR2 is SVGIG (reference sequence).

The chain has TRBV6-1 and TRBJ2-5, with 10 nucleotides matching TRBD1. This CDR3 is built from 13 residues. J was trimmed by 4 bases and V by 8 bases; bases with no gene match: 4. Germline V CDR1 and CDR2: MNHNS, SASEGT. For the CDR3, the DNA is TGTGCCAGCTCCGGGACAGGGGCAGAGACCCAGTACTTC. It translates to CASSGTGAETQYF.

This chain uses TRBV30 with TRBJ2-6; D unclear. The V gene lost 0 bases and the J gene lost 0 bases, with 9 bases spanning the gap. Germline V lookup: CDR1 GTSNPN, CDR2 SVGIG (reference sequence). This CDR3 comprises 16 residues. CDR3 residues: CAWSVGSTSGANVLTF. The CDR3, as DNA: TGTGCCTGGAGTGTGGGCAGCACCTCTGGGGCCAACGTCCTGACTTTC.

V is TRBV4-1 and J is TRBJ2-1; D gene uncertain. The CDR3 is 16 residues long. Trimming cost V 2 bases and J 4 bases, with 15 bases left between them. Germline V lookup: CDR1 MGHRA, CDR2 YSYEKL. CDR3 sequence reads: CASSQQDRTGYNEQFF. In DNA, the CDR3 is TGCGCCAGCAGCCAACAAGACCGGACCGGGTACAATGAGCAGTTCTTC.

V gene TRBV7-9 combines with J gene TRBJ2-1, with D possibly matching TRBD1 (5 bases). The germline gives CDR1 SEHNR, CDR2 FQNEAQ (reference sequence). CDR3 length: 11 amino acids. V gave up 6 bases and J gave up 10 bases, with 10 bases separating them. CDR3: CASSPGLEQFF. In DNA form, the CDR3 reads TGTGCCAGCAGTCCAGGGTTGGAGCAGTTCTTC.

The chain uses TRBV6-1 and TRBJ1-4, with D perhaps matching TRBD1 (5 bases). The germline V gene encodes CDR1 MNHNS and CDR2 SASEGT. Trimming took 3 bases from V and 8 from J, leaving 13 bases between them. The CDR3 covers 14 residues. The CDR3 nucleotides read TGTGCCAGCAGTGAGCAGGGTTTAGAAGAAAAACTGTTTTTT. This sequence encodes CASSEQGLEEKLFF.

The gene calls are TRBV27 and TRBJ1-2, with D maybe TRBD1 (6 bases). CDR3 length: 16 amino acids. The V gene lost 4 bases and the J gene lost 3 bases, with 18 bases spanning the gap. CDR1 is MNHEY, CDR2 SMNVEV, per germline (reference sequence). In DNA form, the CDR3 reads TGTGCCAGCAGTTCCCGGACAGCCCCAAGGGACTATGGCTACACCTTC. Translated: CASSSRTAPRDYGYTF.

V gene TRBV6-1 combines with J gene TRBJ1-1; D remains ambiguous. The CDR3 is made up of 13 amino acids. Germline lookup yields CDR1 MNHNS and CDR2 SASEGT. V was cut by 7 bases and J by 3 bases, with 12 bases left in between. The DNA of the CDR3 is TGTGCCAGCAAAGCGGGTTCCTACACTGAAGCTTTCTTT. Amino acid sequence: CASKAGSYTEAFF.

This clone was detected only a few times. V gene TRBV9 combines with J gene TRBJ1-1; D remains unclear. Trimming shortened V by 5 bases and J by 0 bases, and 11 bases separated the two germline ends. Germline assignment: CDR1 SGDLS and CDR2 YYNGEE. The CDR3 is made up of 14 amino acids. CDR3 in DNA: TGTGCCAGCAGTCGGCGGGCCGTGAACACTGAAGCTTTCTTT. Protein: CASSRRAVNTEAFF.

This clone occurred a few times. The rearrangement links TRBV5-1 to TRBJ2-2; TRBD2 is a possible D gene (6 bases). There are 15 residues in the CDR3. V shed 1 base and J shed 7 bases, with 14 bases lying between them. Germline-derived CDR1 and CDR2 are SGHRS and YFSETQ. The chain's CDR3 is CASSLLGGEIGELFF. The DNA for the CDR3 is TGCGCCAGCAGCTTGCTGGGGGGTGAAATCGGGGAGCTGTTTTTT.

This chain joins TRBV6-5 and TRBJ2-1; TRBD1 aligns across 12 bases. The CDR3 covers 14 residues. CDR1 and CDR2 from the germline V gene are MNHEY and SVGAGI. After removal of 6 bases from V and 8 bases from J, the junction contained 5 bases not matched to a gene. The chain's CDR3 is CASRPGQGAYEQFF. The CDR3 coding sequence is TGTGCCAGCAGGCCGGGACAGGGGGCCTATGAGCAGTTCTTC.

The CDR3 loop is CASIPTGGSYNEQFF. DNA of the CDR3: TGTGCCAGTATCCCCACCGGGGGCTCCTACAATGAGCAGTTCTTC. The chain combines TRBV19 with TRBJ2-1, with D possibly matching TRBD2 (6 bases). Germline loops: CDR1 LNHDA, CDR2 SQIVND (reference sequence). The CDR3 loop spans 15 amino acids. V lost 7 bases and J lost 0, with 13 bases in between.

The chain has TRBV7-9 and TRBJ2-7; D possibly corresponds to TRBD2 (7 bases). Germline CDR1 and CDR2: SEHNR and FQNEAQ (reference sequence). The CDR3 spans 18 residues. The V and J ends lost 6 bases and 0 bases respectively, with 24 bases between them. Written as DNA, the CDR3 is TGTGCCAGCAGGAGAGGGGGGGAGCGGGGCCAGAGCTCCTACGAGCAGTACTTC. Residues: CASRRGGERGQSSYEQYF.

This chain connects TRBV28 to TRBJ2-1, with 9 bases lining up with TRBD2. Losses at the gene ends were 11 bases for V and 0 bases for J; bases not matched to a gene: 14. The CDR3 has 17 amino acids. CDR1 and CDR2 (germline): MDHEN, SYDVKM. The CDR3 sequence: CAAAREGYMSSYNEQFF. CDR3 nucleotides: TGTGCCGCCGCGCGGGAGGGATATATGAGCTCCTACAATGAGCAGTTCTTC.

This clone was observed a handful of times. The chain employs TRBV10-3 and TRBJ1-2; no clear D. Germline V CDR1 and CDR2: ENHRY, SYGVKD. The CDR3 consists of 12 residues. Trimming pared 1 base from V and 5 bases from J, leaving 5 bases between. CDR3 bases: TGTGCCATCAGTGAGTTCGGATATGGCTACACCTTC. This encodes CAISEFGYGYTF.

This clone has a handful of counts. The genes are TRBV5-6 and TRBJ1-2; a possible D gene is TRBD1 (5 bases). The V gene's germline CDR1 is SGHDT and CDR2 YYEEEE. This CDR3 is 16 amino acids long. V dropped 0 bases and J dropped 4 bases, with 16 bases sitting between them. As DNA, the CDR3 is TGTGCCAGCAGCTTGGCCTGGGGGGGAACCTCCTATGGCTACACCTTC. It is translated as CASSLAWGGTSYGYTF.